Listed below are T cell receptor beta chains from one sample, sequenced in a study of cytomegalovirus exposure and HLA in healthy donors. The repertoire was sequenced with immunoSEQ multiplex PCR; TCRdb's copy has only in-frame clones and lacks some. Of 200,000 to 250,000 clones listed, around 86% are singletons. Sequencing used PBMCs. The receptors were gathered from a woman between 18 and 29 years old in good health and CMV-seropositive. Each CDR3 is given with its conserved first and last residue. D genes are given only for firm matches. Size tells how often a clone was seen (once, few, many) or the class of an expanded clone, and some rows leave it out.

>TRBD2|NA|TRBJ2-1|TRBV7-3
TGTGCCAGCAGCTTAACGGCTAGCGGGAGGGCCGGGGAGCAGTTCTTC
CASSLTASGRAGEQFF
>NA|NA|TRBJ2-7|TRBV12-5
TGTGCTAGTGGTTTGGAGACAGGCTACGAGCAGTACTTC
CASGLETGYEQYF
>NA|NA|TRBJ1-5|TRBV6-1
TGTGCCAGCATCCCTGAAGGGGGTCCCCAGCCCCAGCATTTT
CASIPEGGPQPQHF
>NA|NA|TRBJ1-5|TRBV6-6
TGTGCCAGCAGTTACGGTGGGGGGGGTCAGCCCCAGCATTTT
CASSYGGGGQPQHF
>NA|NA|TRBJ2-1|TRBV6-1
TGTGCCAGCAGCGAGAACCTAACAGGGGAGCAGTTCTTC
CASSENLTGEQFF
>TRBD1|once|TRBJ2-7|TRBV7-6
TGTGCCAGCAGCCCCACCCGGGACAGTTCCTACGAGCAGTACTTC
CASSPTRDSSYEQYF
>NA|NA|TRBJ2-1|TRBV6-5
NA
CASSYSTGWAGGTFF
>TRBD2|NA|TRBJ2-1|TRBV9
TGTGCCAGCAGTAGGTTAGCGGGAGTAGGGAATGAGCAGTTCTTC
CASSRLAGVGNEQFF
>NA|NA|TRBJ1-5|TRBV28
TGTGCCAGCAGTGACACGGGGGGGCCCAATCAGCCCCAGCATTTT
CASSDTGGPNQPQHF
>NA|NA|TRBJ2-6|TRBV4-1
TGCGCCAGCAGCCTAAGCGGCCGCTCTGGGGCCAACGTCCTGACTTTC
CASSLSGRSGANVLTF
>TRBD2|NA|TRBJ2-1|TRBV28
TGTGCCAGCACCCTTCTAGCGGGATTAGGGACCAATGAGCAGTTCTTC
CASTLLAGLGTNEQFF
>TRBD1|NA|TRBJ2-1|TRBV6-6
TGTGCCAGCAGTTTCCGGGACAGGGGATACAATGAGCAGTTCTTC
CASSFRDRGYNEQFF
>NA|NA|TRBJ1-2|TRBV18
TGTGCCAGCTCACCAAACACAGATTATGGCTACACCTTC
CASSPNTDYGYTF
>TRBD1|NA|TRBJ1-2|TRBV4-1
TGCGCCAGCAGCCATCCCCCCGGCGGGACAGGGTATGGCTACACCTTC
CASSHPPGGTGYGYTF
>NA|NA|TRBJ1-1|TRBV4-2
TGTGCCAGCAGCACTCGGACAGAGATGAACACTGAAGCTTTCTTT
CASSTRTEMNTEAFF
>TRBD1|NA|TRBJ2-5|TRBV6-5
TGTGCCAGCAGTCCCACAGGGGCCCGACAAGAGACCCAGTACTTC
CASSPTGARQETQYF
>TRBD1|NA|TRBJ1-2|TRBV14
TGTGCCAGCAGCCAAGGGGGGACAGGTCGGGGCTATGGCTACACCTTC
CASSQGGTGRGYGYTF
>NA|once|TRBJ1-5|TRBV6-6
TGTGCCAGTCGCGGGGGGGCGGGCAATCAGCCCCAGCATTTT
CASRGGAGNQPQHF
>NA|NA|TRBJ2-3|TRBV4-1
TGCGCCTCATCCGGGACTAGCACAGATACGCAGTATTTT
CASSGTSTDTQYF
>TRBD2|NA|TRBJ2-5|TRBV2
TGTGCCAGCACCCTCTTTGGAACGTGGGGGAGGGCAAGCAGGGAGACCCAGTACTTC
CASTLFGTWGRASRETQYF
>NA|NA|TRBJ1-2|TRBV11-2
TGTGCCAGCAGCTTAGAAATAGGAGTCTATGGCTACACCTTC
CASSLEIGVYGYTF
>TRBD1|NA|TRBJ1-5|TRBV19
TGTGCCAGTAGTAAGGCTACAGGGGGATTTGGCCAGCCCCAGCATTTT
CASSKATGGFGQPQHF
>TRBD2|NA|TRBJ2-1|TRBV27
TGTGCCAGCCGGGGGACTAGCGGGAGTTATGAGCAGTTCTTC
CASRGTSGSYEQFF
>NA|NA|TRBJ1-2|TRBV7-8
TGTGCCAGCAGCTCCGAACGACGGGTAGCTAACTATGGCTACACCTTC
CASSSERRVANYGYTF
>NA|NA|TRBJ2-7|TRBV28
TGTGCCAGCATCGGGGGGCCCGAGCAGTACTTC
CASIGGPEQYF
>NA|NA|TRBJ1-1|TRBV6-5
TGTGCCAGCAGTTCAAACAGTGAAGCTTTCTTT
CASSSNSEAFF
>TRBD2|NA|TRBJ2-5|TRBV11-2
TGTGCCAGCAGCTTAGTTCCTAGCGGGAGGAAAAAGACCCAGTACTTC
CASSLVPSGRKKTQYF
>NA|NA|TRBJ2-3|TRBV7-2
TGTGCCAGCAGCTTAGAAGGAGGCCCCCTTCGCACAGATACGCAGTATTTT
CASSLEGGPLRTDTQYF
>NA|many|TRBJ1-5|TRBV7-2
TGTGCCAGCAGCTTAGCGGGGGGTTATAGCAATCAGCCCCAGCATTTT
CASSLAGGYSNQPQHF
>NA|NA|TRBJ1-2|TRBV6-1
TGTGCCAGCAGTGAACGCGTCAGGGACTACTATGGCTACACCTTC
CASSERVRDYYGYTF
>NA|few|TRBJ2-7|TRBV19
TGTGCCAGTAGTATTGGCGGATACGAGCAGTACTTC
CASSIGGYEQYF
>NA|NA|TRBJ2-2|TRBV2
TGTGCCAGCACTCCCCCAGTGGGGGCCACCGGGGAGCTGTTTTTT
CASTPPVGATGELFF
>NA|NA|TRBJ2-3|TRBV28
TGTGCCAGCAGTCCCGGTACCGGGACAGATACGCAGTATTTT
CASSPGTGTDTQYF
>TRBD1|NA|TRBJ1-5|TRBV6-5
TGTGCCAGCAGTTACGGGACAGGTAATCAGCCCCAGCATTTT
CASSYGTGNQPQHF
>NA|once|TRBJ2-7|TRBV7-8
TGTGCCAGCAGCTTGACTCGTCTAGCTACCTACGAGCAGTACTTC
CASSLTRLATYEQYF
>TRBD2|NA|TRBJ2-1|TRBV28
TGTGCCAGCATTCCGACTAGCGGGAGGGCCATAACCTACAATGAGCAGTTCTTC
CASIPTSGRAITYNEQFF
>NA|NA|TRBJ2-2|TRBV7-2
TGTGCCAGCAGCTTAAGCGCCTACACCGGGGAGCTGTTTTTT
CASSLSAYTGELFF
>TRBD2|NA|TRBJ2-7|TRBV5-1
TGCGCCAGCAGCCCAATAGCGGGAGTGTCTATCCTCGAGCAGTACTTC
CASSPIAGVSILEQYF
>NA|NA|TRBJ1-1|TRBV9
TGTGCCAGCAGCGGGGGGAGGGGCCTTGAAGCTTTCTTT
CASSGGRGLEAFF